This T cell receptor beta chain is from a study of T-cell memory formation after mild COVID-19. This clonotype came up a few times. CDR1 is PRHDT, CDR2 FYEKMQ, per germline (reference sequence). The CDR3 spans 14 residues. The ends were cut back, 1 base at V and 3 bases at J, with 9 bases in the middle. Via MiXCR, TCRdb re-called the 5' RACE reads, giving one row per CDR3 protein. This repertoire shows over 350,000 distinct CDR3 sequences, 20% to 30% found once; its top ten account for 8.5% to 9%. The chain recombines TRBV13 with TRBJ1-2; no reliable D call. The sequence came from an adult woman who had mild COVID-19 (a few samples of this study predate the infection). Cell type and time point are not known. The sequenced sample was PBMCs or a T cell subset sorted from them (not recorded which). In DNA form, the CDR3 reads TGTGCCAGCAGCTTAGCTTGGGTGGACTATGGCTACACCTTC. Translation: CASSLAWVDYGYTF.